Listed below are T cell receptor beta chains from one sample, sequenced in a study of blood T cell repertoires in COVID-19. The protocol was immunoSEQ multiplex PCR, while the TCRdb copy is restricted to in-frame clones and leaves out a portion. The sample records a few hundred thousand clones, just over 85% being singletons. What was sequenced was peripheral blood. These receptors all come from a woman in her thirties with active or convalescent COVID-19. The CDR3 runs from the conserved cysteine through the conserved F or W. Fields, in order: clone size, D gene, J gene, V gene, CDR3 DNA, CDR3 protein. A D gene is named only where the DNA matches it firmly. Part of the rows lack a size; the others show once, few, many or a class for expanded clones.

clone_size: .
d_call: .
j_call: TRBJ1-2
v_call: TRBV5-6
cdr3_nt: TGTGCCAGCAGCCCACGGACTGAATACTATGGCTACACCTTC
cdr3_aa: CASSPRTEYYGYTF

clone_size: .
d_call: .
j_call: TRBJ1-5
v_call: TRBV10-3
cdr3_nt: TGTGCCATCAGTGACAGGGTTGATAGCAATCAGCCCCAGCATTTT
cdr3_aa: CAISDRVDSNQPQHF

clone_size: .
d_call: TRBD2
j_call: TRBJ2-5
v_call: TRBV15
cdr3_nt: TGTGCCACCAGCAGAGGCTCCGCTAGCGGCGGAGAGACCCAGTACTTC
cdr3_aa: CATSRGSASGGETQYF

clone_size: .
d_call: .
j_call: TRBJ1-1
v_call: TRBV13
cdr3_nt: TGTGCCAGCAGCTCATCGCCACTGGGGGGGAACACTGAAGCTTTCTTT
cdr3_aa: CASSSSPLGGNTEAFF

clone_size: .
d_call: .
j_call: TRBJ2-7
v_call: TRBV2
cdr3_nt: TGTGCCAGCATGAGACTTAAGGGGGCCTACGAGCAGTACTTC
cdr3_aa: CASMRLKGAYEQYF

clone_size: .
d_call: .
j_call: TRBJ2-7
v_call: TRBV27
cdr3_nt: TGTGCCAGCAGTTTAAGGGAGTCCTACGAGCAGTACTTC
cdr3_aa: CASSLRESYEQYF

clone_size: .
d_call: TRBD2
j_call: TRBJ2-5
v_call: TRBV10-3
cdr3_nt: TGTGCCACCACAAGCCTAGCGGGGGGCCAAGAGACCCAGTACTTC
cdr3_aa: CATTSLAGGQETQYF

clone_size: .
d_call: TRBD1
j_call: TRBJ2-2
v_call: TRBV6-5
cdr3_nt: TGTGCCAGCAGTAGGGACAGGGGCACCGGGGAGCTGTTTTTT
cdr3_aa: CASSRDRGTGELFF

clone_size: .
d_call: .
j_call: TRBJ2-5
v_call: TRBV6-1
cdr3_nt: TGTGCCAGCAGTGGGCGGTTGGGGGGTTTGGTACAAGAGACCCAGTACTTC
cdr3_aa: CASSGRLGGLVQETQYF

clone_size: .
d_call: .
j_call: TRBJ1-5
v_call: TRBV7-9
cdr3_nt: TGTGCCAGCAGCTTAGCAGCAGGAAAAGATCAGCCCCAGCATTTT
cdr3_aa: CASSLAAGKDQPQHF

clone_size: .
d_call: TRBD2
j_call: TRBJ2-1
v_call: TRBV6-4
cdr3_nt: TGTGCCAGCAGCAAACTAGCGGGGGATAAGAATGAGCAGTTCTTC
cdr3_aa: CASSKLAGDKNEQFF

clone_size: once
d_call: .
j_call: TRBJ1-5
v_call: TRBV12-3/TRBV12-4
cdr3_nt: TGTGCCAGCGGTATTGGCGGGACGATGTATTTT
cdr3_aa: CASGIGGTMYF

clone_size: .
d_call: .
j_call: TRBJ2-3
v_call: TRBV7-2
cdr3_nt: TGTGCCAGCAGCTATTACGGGAGAGATACGCAGTATTTT
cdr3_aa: CASSYYGRDTQYF

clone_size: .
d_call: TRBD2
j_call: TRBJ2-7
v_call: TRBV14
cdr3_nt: TGTGCCAGCAGCGGCGGGGGCTACGAGCAGTACTTC
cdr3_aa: CASSGGGYEQYF

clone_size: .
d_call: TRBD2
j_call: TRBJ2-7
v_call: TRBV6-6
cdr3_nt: TGTGCAGCCCGGGGGACTAGCGGATACGAGCAGTACTTC
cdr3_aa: CAARGTSGYEQYF

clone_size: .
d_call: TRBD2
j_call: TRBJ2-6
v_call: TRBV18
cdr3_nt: TGTGCCAGCTCACCCGGGACGGGGGGCTCTGGGGCCAACGTCCTGACTTTC
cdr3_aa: CASSPGTGGSGANVLTF

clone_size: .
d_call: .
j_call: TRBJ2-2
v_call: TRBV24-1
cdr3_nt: TGTGCCACCAGCAAACGGGGGACCGGGGAGCTGTTTTTT
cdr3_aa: CATSKRGTGELFF

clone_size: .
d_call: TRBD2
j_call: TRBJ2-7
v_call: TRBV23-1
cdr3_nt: TGCGCCAGCACGTATGGGCGGGGGATTTACCACGAGCAGTACTTC
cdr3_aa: CASTYGRGIYHEQYF

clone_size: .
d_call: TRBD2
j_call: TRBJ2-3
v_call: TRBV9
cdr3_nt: TGTGCCAGCAGCCCAAGGACTAGTGGGTTCACAGATACGCAGTATTTT
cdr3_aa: CASSPRTSGFTDTQYF

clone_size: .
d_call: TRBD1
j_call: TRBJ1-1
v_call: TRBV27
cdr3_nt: TGTGCCAGCAGTCATCAATACGGGACAGGGAGTACTGAAGCTTTCTTT
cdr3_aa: CASSHQYGTGSTEAFF

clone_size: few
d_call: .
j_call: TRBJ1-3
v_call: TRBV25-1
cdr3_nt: TGTGCCAGCAGTGACTCCCGACAGGACTCTGGAAACACCATATATTTT
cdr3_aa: CASSDSRQDSGNTIYF

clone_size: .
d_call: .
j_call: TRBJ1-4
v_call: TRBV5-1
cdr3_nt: TGCGCCAGCAGCTTGGCAGGCTCAAATGAAAAACTGTTTTTT
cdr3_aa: CASSLAGSNEKLFF

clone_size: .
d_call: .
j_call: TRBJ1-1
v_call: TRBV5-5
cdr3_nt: TGTGCCAGCAGCTTGGAGGGGTACTCGAACACTGAAGCTTTCTTT
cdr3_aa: CASSLEGYSNTEAFF

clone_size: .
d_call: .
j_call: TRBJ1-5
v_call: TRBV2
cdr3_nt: TGTGCCAGCGGCAACAGTCCCCAGCCCCAGCATTTT
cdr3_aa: CASGNSPQPQHF

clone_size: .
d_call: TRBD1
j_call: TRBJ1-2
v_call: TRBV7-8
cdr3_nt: TGTGCCAGCAGCCTGGGACAGGGATTCGGCTACACCTTC
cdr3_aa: CASSLGQGFGYTF

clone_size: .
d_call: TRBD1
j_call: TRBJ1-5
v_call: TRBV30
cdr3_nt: TGTGCCTGTATGACAGGGGGAAATCAGCCCCAGCATTTT
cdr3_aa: CACMTGGNQPQHF

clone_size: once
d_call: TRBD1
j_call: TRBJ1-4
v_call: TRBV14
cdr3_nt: TGTGCCAGCAGCCGAACACGGACAGGGGGAGAAAAACTGTTTTTT
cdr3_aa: CASSRTRTGGEKLFF

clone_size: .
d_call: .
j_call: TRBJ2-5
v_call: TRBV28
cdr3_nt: TGTGCCAGCAGTTTAGGGGGCCCAGAGACCCAGTACTTC
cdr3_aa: CASSLGGPETQYF

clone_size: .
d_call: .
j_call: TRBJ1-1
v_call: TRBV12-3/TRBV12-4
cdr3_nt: TGTGCCAGCAGTTTGAGGGACACTGAAGCTTTCTTT
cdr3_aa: CASSLRDTEAFF

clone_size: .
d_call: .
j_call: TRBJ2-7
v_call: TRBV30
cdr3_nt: TGTGCCTGGAGTGGATGGATAGCCTCCTACGAGCAGTACTTC
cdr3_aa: CAWSGWIASYEQYF

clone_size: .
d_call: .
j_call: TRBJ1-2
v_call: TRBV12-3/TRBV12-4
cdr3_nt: TGTGCCAGCAGCAACAGGGAATATGGCTACACCTTC
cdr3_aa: CASSNREYGYTF

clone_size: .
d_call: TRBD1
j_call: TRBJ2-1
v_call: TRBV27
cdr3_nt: TGTGCCAGCAGTAAACACAGGGGGTGGGATGAGCAGTTCTTC
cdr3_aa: CASSKHRGWDEQFF

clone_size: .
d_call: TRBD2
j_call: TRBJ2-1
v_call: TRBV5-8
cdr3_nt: TGTGCCAGCAGCTTGACCGGGGAGGGACGGAGCGGGATCTTC
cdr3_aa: CASSLTGEGRSGIF

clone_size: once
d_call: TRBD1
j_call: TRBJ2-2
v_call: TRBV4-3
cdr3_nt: TGCGCCAGCAGCCAACCCGGACAGGGCGGGGAGCTGTTTTTT
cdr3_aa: CASSQPGQGGELFF

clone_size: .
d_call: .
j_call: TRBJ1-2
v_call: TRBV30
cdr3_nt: TGTGCCTGGAGCGGGTATGGCTACACCTTC
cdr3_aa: CAWSGYGYTF

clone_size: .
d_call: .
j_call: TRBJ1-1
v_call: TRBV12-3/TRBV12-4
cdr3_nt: TGTGCCAGCAGTCCCGGGAGCCTTGAAGCTTTCTTT
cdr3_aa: CASSPGSLEAFF

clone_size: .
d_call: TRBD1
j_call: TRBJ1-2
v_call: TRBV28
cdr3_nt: TGTGCCAGCAGTTACCGGGACAGGGTCACCTATGGCTACACCTTC
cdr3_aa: CASSYRDRVTYGYTF

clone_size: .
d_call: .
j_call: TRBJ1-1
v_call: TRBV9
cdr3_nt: TGTGCCAGCAGCGTAGTTGGGCAGGCGACCACTGAAGCTTTCTTT
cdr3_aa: CASSVVGQATTEAFF

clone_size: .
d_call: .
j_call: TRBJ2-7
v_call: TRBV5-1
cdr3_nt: TGCGCCAGCAGCTCGGGTCGGGCCGCGGGCAGCCGCTCCTACGAGCAGTACTTC
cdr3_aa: CASSSGRAAGSRSYEQYF

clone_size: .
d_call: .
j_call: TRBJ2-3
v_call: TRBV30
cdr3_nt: TGTGCCTCAGGGGCGGGTGACACAGATACGCAGTATTTT
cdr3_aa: CASGAGDTDTQYF

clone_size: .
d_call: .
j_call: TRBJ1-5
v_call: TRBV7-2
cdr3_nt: TGTGCCAGCAGCTTAGCGGGCTTTAATGGCAATCAGCCCCAGCATTTT
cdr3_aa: CASSLAGFNGNQPQHF

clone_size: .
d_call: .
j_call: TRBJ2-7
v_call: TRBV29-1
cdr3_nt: TGCAGCGTTGTTAGCGGCGCCTACGAGCAGTACTTC
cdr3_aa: CSVVSGAYEQYF

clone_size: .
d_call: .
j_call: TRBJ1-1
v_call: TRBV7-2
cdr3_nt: TGTGCCAGCACCCCTAAAGCGGGGGGCGCGGTGAACACTGAAGCTTTCTTT
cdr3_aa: CASTPKAGGAVNTEAFF

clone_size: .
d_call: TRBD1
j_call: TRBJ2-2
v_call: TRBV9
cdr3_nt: TGTGCCAGCACACACCGACAGGGAACGAACACCGGGGAGCTGTTTTTT
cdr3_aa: CASTHRQGTNTGELFF

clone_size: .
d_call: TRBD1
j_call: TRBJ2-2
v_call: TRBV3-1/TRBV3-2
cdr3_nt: TGTGCCAGCAGCCGCCCTAGACAGGGGAACACCGGGGAGCTGTTTTTT
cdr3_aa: CASSRPRQGNTGELFF

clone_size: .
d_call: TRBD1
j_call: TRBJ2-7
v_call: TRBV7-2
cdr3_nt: TGTGCCAGCAGCTCAAACAGGGGATACGAGCAGTACTTC
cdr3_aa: CASSSNRGYEQYF

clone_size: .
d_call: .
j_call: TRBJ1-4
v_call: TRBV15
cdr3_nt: TGTGCCACCAGCAGAGATGCGGGGAGGACTAATGAAAAACTGTTTTTT
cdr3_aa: CATSRDAGRTNEKLFF

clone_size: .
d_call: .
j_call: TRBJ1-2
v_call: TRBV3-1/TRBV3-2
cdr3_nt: TGTGCCAGCAGTCTCTATACCGGTGAGCGTGGCTACACCTTC
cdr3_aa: CASSLYTGERGYTF

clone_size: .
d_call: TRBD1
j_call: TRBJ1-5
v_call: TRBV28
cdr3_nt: TGTGCCAGCAGTTTACGGACAGGGGGCAATCAGCCCCAGCATTTT
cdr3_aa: CASSLRTGGNQPQHF